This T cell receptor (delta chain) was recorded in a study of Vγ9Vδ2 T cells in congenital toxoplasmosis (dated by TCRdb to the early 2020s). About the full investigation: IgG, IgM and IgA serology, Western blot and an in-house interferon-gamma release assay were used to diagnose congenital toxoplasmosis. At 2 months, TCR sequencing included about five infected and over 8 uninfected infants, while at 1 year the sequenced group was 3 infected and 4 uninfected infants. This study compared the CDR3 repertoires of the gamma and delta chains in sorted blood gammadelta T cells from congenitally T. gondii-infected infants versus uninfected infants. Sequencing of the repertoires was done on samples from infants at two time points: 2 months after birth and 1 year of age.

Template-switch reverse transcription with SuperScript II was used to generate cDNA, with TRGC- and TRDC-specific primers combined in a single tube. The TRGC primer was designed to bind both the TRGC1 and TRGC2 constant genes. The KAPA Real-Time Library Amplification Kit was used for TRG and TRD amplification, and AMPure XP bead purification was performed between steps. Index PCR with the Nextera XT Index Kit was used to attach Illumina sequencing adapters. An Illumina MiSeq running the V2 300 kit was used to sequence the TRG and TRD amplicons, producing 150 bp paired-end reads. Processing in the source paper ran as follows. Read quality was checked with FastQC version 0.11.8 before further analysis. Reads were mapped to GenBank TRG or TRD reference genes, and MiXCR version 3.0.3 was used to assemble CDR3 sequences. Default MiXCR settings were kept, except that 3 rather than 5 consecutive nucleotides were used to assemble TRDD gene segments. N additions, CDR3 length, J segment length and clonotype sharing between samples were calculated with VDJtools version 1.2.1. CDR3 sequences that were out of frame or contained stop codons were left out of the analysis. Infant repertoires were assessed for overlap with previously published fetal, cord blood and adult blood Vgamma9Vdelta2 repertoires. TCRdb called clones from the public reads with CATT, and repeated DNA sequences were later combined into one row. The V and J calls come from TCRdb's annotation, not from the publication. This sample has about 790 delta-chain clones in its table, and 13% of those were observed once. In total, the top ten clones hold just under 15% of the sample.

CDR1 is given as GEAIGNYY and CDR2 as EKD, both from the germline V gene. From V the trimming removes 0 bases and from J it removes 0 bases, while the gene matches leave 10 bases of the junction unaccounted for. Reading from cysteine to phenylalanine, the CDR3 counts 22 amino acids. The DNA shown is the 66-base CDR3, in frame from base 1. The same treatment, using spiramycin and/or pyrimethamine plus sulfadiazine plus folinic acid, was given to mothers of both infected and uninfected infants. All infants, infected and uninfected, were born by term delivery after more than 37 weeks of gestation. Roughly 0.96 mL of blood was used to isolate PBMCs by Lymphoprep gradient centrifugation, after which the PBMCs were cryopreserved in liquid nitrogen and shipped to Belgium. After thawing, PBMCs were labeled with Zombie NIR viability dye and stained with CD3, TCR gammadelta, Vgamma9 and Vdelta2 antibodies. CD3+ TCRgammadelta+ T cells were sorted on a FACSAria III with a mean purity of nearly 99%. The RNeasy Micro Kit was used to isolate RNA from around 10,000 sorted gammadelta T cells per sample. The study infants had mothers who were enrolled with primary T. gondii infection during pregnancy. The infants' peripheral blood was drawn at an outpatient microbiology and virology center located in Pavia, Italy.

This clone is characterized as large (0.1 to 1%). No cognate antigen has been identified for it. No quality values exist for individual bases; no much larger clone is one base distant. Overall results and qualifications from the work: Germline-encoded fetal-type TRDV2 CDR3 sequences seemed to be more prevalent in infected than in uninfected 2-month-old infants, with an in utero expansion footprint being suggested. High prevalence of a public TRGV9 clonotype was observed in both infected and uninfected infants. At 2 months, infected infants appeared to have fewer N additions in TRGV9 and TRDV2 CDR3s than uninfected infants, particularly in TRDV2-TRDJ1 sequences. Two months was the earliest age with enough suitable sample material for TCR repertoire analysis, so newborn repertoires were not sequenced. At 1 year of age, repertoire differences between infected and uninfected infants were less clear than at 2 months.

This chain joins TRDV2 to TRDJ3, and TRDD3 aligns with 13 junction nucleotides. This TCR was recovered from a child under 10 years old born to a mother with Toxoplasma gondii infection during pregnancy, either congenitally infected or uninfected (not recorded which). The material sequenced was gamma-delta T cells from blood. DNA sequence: TGTGCCTGTGACACCGTACTGGGGGATACGCTATCCAGCTCCTGGGACACCCGACAGATGTTTTTC. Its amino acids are CACDTVLGDTLSSSWDTRQMFF.